The 21 T cell receptor beta chains below all came from one sample that was sequenced in a study of T cell repertoires in cytomegalovirus infection. TCRdb ran MiXCR on the reads and lists one entry per CDR3 protein. The sample has approximately 300,000 distinct CDR3 sequences, 20% to 25% seen once. Their cognate antigens are unknown. Here the sequenced sample was cultured PBMCs, taken from culture after CMV antigen stimulation. Source of these receptors: a human donor in good health (CMV status not recorded). Some clones in this sample may be carry-over from other donors' samples.

At least ten counts were recorded for this clonotype. Relative to the germline gene, one junction end is altered; a read error may explain this. The chain carries TRBV7-2 and TRBJ2-2, with D uncertain. In germline, CDR1 is SGHTA, CDR2 FQGNSA. The CDR3 runs to 14 residues. CDR3 sequence: CATSFMGLIGELFF. Written as DNA, the CDR3 is TGTGCCACCAGCTTTATGGGATTGATAGGGGAGCTGTTTTTT.

This clonotype was seen once. This chain uses TRBV7-9 with TRBJ1-1; 7 bases align to TRBD1. Looked up from germline, CDR1 is SEHNR and CDR2 is FQNEAQ (reference sequence). The CDR3 runs 12 residues. V was pared by 10 bases and J by 1 base, with 3 bases of the junction left unmatched. Here the CDR3 DNA reads TGTGCCACAGGGGGGGCGAACACTGAAGCTTTCTTT. Its protein is CATGGANTEAFF.

This clonotype was detected ten times or more. The chain uses TRBV4-3 and TRBJ2-5; D is ambiguous. This CDR3 is 14 amino acids long. Between the trimmed V and J ends, which lost 1 base and 5 bases, there was a span of 11 bases. Looked up from germline, CDR1 is LGHNA and CDR2 is YSLEER. The chain's CDR3 is CASSQGQTPETQYF. The CDR3 DNA is TGCGCCAGCAGCCAAGGTCAGACCCCGGAGACCCAGTACTTC.

This clonotype was counted a few times. This chain joins TRBV6-2 or TRBV6-3 and TRBJ2-7; 9 nucleotides align to TRBD2. This CDR3 region has 13 residues. Unmatched junction bases numbered 3, after V lost 6 bases and J lost 3 bases. Germline V lookup: CDR1 MNHEY, CDR2 SVGEGT. The CDR3 region is CASRVSGSYEQYV. The CDR3 DNA follows: TGTGCCAGCAGAGTTAGCGGGAGCTACGAGCAGTACGTC.

This rearrangement joins TRBV27 to TRBJ2-7; TRBD2 aligns across 7 bases. This CDR3 region has 16 residues. Trimming cost V 5 bases and J 4 bases; bases outside gene matches: 14. Germline CDR1 and CDR2: MNHEY and SMNVEV (reference sequence). The CDR3 DNA follows: TGTGCCAGCAGTCTACCGACTAGCCACAAATTATACGAGCAGTACTTC. Translation: CASSLPTSHKLYEQYF.

Many counts were recorded for this clonotype. The J gene is TRBJ1-1, the V gene TRBV7-8; D uncertain. The length of the CDR3 is 14 residues. V shed 2 bases and J shed 2 bases, with 9 bases lying between them. Germline-derived CDR1 and CDR2 are SGHVS and FQNEAQ. The CDR3 coding sequence is TGTGCCAGCAGCTTAATGGGAGGTAACACTGAAGCTTTCTTT. Encoded protein: CASSLMGGNTEAFF.

This rearrangement joins TRBV7-3 to TRBJ2-2; D is undetermined. Trimming stripped 2 bases from V and 4 bases from J, with 17 bases between. CDR3 length: 17 amino acids. Germline-derived CDR1 and CDR2 are SGHTA and FQGTGA. The CDR3 protein is CASSLVDGRSVTGELFF. Written as DNA, the CDR3 is TGTGCCAGCAGCTTAGTGGACGGCCGTTCGGTCACCGGGGAGCTGTTTTTT. The variable domain in full, with the rest retrieved from reference TRBV7-3 and TRBJ2-2, is GAGVSQTPSNKVTEKGKYVELRCDPISGHTALYWYRQSLGQGPEFLIYFQGTGAADDSGLPNDRFFAVRPEGSVSTLKIQRTERGDSAVYLCASSLVDGRSVTGELFFGEGSRLTVL.

This clonotype was counted many times. The CDR3 DNA reads TGTGCCAGCAGCTTACTCGGTGTGGCTAGCAGCAATGAGCAGTTCTTC. This sequence encodes CASSLLGVASSNEQFF. This sequence joins TRBV7-2 and TRBJ2-1, with a weak D call TRBD2 (5 bases). Germline V CDR1 and CDR2: SGHTA, FQGNSA. The CDR3 is 16 amino acids. Trimming cost V 2 bases and J 6 bases, with 17 bases left between them.

This clonotype appeared a few times. This chain uses TRBV4-1 with TRBJ1-6, with D tentatively TRBD1 (5 bases). This CDR3 comprises 18 residues. Germline V gene sequence: CDR1 MGHRA, CDR2 YSYEKL. Trimming cost V 1 base and J 3 bases, with 16 bases left between them. CDR3 region: CASSQVAGRAHYNSPLHF. The CDR3 region has the DNA TGCGCCAGCAGCCAAGTAGCGGGGCGGGCCCACTATAATTCACCCCTCCACTTT.

This clonotype was counted once. V gene TRBV15 combines with J gene TRBJ2-7; TRBD1 aligns across 9 bases. Germline loops: CDR1 LNHNV, CDR2 YYDKDF (reference sequence). The CDR3 runs 13 residues. V lost 2 bases to trimming and J lost 9 bases; unmatched junction nucleotides: 5. For the CDR3, the DNA is TGTGCCACCAGCAGAAAGGGACAGGGAGTGCAGTACTTC. This sequence encodes CATSRKGQGVQYF.

This clonotype came up a few times. V is TRBV5-1 and J is TRBJ2-1, with TRBD2 matching over 8 bases. V lost 1 base and J lost 8; bases outside the gene matches: 14. This CDR3 contains 17 residues. Germline V gene sequence: CDR1 SGHRS, CDR2 YFSETQ. CDR3 DNA sequence: TGCGCCAGCAGCTTGTTCCGGGGGGGGGGGGATTATGATGAGCAGTTCTTC. It encodes CASSLFRGGGDYDEQFF.

This clonotype was counted between two and nine times. V is TRBV20-1 and J is TRBJ2-7; 12 bases match TRBD2. Germline values: CDR1 DFQATT, CDR2 SNEGSKA (reference sequence). V was clipped by 5 bases and J by 4 bases; unmatched bases: 3. CDR3 length: 13 residues. The CDR3 reads CSASTSGGYEQYV. Here the CDR3 DNA reads TGCAGTGCTTCGACTAGCGGGGGATACGAGCAGTACGTC.

This chain joins TRBV6-1 and TRBJ1-5; D call uncertain. CDR3 length: 13 amino acids. V gave up 1 base and J gave up 7 bases, with 8 bases separating them. In germline, CDR1 is MNHNS, CDR2 SASEGT. The CDR3 sequence: CASSEGGVQPQHF. The CDR3 region has the DNA TGTGCCAGCAGTGAAGGCGGGGTCCAGCCCCAGCATTTT.

This chain connects TRBV4-1 to TRBJ2-7, with 11 bases that match TRBD1. Germline values: CDR1 MGHRA, CDR2 YSYEKL. Germline trimming cut 0 bases from V and 2 bases from J; bases unmatched to any gene: 12. The CDR3 spans 19 residues. Here the CDR3 DNA reads TGCGCCAGCAGCCAAGATGGACAGGGGGCAGGGGTTTCCACCTACGAGCAGTACTTC. Translating it yields CASSQDGQGAGVSTYEQYF.

This clonotype was observed many times. The CDR3 DNA reads TGTGCCAGCAGAATAATAGCGGGAGCAGTCGGGGAGCTGTTTTTT. It specifies CASRIIAGAVGELFF. The chain uses TRBV7-2 and TRBJ2-2, with 9 positions matching TRBD2. Germline values: CDR1 SGHTA, CDR2 FQGNSA. This CDR3 is 15 amino acids long. V shed 6 bases, J shed 7 bases, and the junction held 9 bases outside the gene matches. Looking up the rest from reference TRBV7-2 and TRBJ2-2 gives the full variable domain: GAGVSQSPSNKVTEKGKDVELRCDPISGHTALYWYRQSLGQGLEFLIYFQGNSAPDKSGLPSDRFSAERTGGSVSTLTIQRTQQEDSAVYLCASRIIAGAVGELFFGEGSRLTVL.

This clonotype has a single count. The CDR3 region has the DNA TGTGCCAGCAGCGCCCTATCTGGAAACACCATATATTTT. Residues: CASSALSGNTIYF. This chain uses TRBV7-2 with TRBJ1-3, with D unresolved. Looked up from germline, CDR1 is SGHTA and CDR2 is FQGNSA. Trimming cost V 5 bases and J 1 base, with 6 bases left between them. The CDR3 loop spans 13 amino acids.

At least ten counts were recorded for this clonotype. The chain recombines TRBV12-3 or TRBV12-4 with TRBJ2-1; D uncertain. The CDR3 is 12 residues long. V lost 5 bases, J lost 9 bases, and 11 bases lay in between. CDR3 residues: CASSRQVAEQFF. The CDR3 nucleotides read TGTGCCAGCAGTCGCCAGGTAGCTGAGCAGTTCTTC.

This clonotype was seen more than once but under ten times. The V call is TRBV10-2, the J call TRBJ2-1; 9 bases map to TRBD2. The length of the CDR3 is 19 residues. In germline, CDR1 is WSHSY, CDR2 SAAADI. Unmatched junction bases numbered 11, after V lost 2 bases and J lost 0 bases. The chain's CDR3 is CASSEGIVGGRASYNEQFF. CDR3 DNA: TGCGCCAGCAGTGAGGGAATAGTGGGCGGGAGGGCCTCCTACAATGAGCAGTTCTTC.

This clonotype has only a few counts. V gene TRBV10-3 combines with J gene TRBJ2-3, with TRBD2 matching over 10 bases. Germline loops: CDR1 ENHRY, CDR2 SYGVKD. J was trimmed by 4 bases and V by 4 bases; bases with no gene match: 11. The CDR3 runs to 17 residues. CDR3 bases: TGTGCCATCAGTGGGGCTAGCGGGAGTAGTGCCCCAGATACGCAGTATTTT. Translated, it gives CAISGASGSSAPDTQYF.

This clonotype was detected ten times or more. The V and J genes are TRBV11-2 and TRBJ2-1, with 8 bases fitting TRBD2. This CDR3 is 17 amino acids long. Germline V gene lookup returns CDR1 SGHAT and CDR2 FQNNGV. Unmatched junction bases numbered 9, after V lost 1 base and J lost 4 bases. The CDR3 nucleotides are TGTGCCAGCAGCTTAGTTGGGGGGGGACTAGTTTACAATGAGCAGTTCTTC. It is translated as CASSLVGGGLVYNEQFF. The whole variable domain, filled in from reference TRBV11-2 and TRBJ2-1, reads EAGVAQSPRYKIIEKRQSVAFWCNPISGHATLYWYQQILGQGPKLLIQFQNNGVVDDSQLPKDRFSAERLKGVDSTLKIQPAKLEDSAVYLCASSLVGGGLVYNEQFFGPGTRLTVL.

The chain recombines TRBV9 with TRBJ2-3; D is uncertain. This CDR3 has 13 residues. Germline values: CDR1 SGDLS, CDR2 YYNGEE. Trimming pared 0 bases from V and 8 bases from J, leaving 10 bases between. This CDR3 reads CASSVDLHRTQYF. The CDR3 bases are TGTGCCAGCAGCGTAGACCTGCATCGTACGCAGTATTTT. Variable domain in full (rest from reference TRBV9 and TRBJ2-3): DSGVTQTPKHLITATGQRVTLRCSPRSGDLSVYWYQQSLDQGLQFLIQYYNGEERAKGNILERFSAQQFPDLHSELNLSSLELGDSALYFCASSVDLHRTQYFGPGTRLTVL.